The T cell receptor beta chain described here comes from a study of response to subunit inactivated influenza vaccine. The study, taken as a whole, reports: There was a suggestion from the authors that each seasonal influenza vaccination recruits few new T cells.

CDR1 and CDR2 from the germline V gene are SGHRS and YFSETQ. The CDR3 consists of 14 residues. V lost 0 bases, J lost 5 bases, and 5 bases stayed unmatched. This clonotype was detected once. Its specificity is unknown. Via MiXCR, TCRdb re-called the RT-PCR reads, giving one row per CDR3 protein. The sample includes roughly 550,000 distinct CDR3 sequences, 20% to 25% seen only once; the top ten take around 2.8%. These records were also assigned to another study, of T cells expressing NK-cell markers. That source adds: UMI-tagged 5'RACE template switching yielded the TCR beta cDNA. The authors derived TCR beta repertoires from sorted CD3+CD56+NKG2C+, CD3+CD56+NKG2C- and CD3+CD56-NKG2C+ T cells. Just one sequenced donor of eight was HCMV-seronegative, while seven were seropositive. What restricted sorting to alpha-beta TCR T cells in several experiments was an anti-gamma-delta TCR antibody.

This sequence joins TRBV5-1 and TRBJ2-7, with 7 positions matching TRBD1. Here the sequenced sample was CD4+ T cells sorted from PBMCs, taken roughly 12 days after vaccination. The TCR was taken from a man aged 50 or older who received an inactivated influenza vaccine. CDR3 sequence (DNA): TGCGCCAGCAGCTTGGAACAGGGGAAACACGAGCAGTACTTC. Its translation: CASSLEQGKHEQYF. The full variable domain, in which reference TRBV5-1 and TRBJ2-7 provide the parts outside the CDR3, is KAGVTQTPRYLIKTRGQQVTLSCSPISGHRSVSWYQQTPGQGLQFLFEYFSETQRNKGNFPGRFSGRQFSNSRSEMNVSTLELGDSALYLCASSLEQGKHEQYFGPGTRLTVT.